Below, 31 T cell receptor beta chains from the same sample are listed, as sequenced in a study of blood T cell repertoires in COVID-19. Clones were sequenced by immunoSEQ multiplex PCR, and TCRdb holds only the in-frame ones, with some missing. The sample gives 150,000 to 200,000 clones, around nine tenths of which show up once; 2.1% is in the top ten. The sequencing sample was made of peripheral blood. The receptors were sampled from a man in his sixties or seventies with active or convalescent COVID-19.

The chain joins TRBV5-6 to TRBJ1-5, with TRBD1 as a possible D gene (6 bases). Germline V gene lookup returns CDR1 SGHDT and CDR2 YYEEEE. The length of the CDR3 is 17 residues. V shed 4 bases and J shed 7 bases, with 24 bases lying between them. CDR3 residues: CASSRSGFGTTVQPQHF. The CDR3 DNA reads TGTGCCAGCAGCCGAAGCGGCTTCGGGACAACGGTACAGCCCCAGCATTTT.

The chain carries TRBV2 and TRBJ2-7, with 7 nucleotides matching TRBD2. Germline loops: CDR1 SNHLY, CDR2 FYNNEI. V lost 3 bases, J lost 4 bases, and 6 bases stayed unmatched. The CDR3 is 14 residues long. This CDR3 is CASSEGLAAYEQYF. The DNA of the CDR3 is TGTGCCAGCAGTGAGGGTCTAGCGGCATACGAGCAGTACTTC.

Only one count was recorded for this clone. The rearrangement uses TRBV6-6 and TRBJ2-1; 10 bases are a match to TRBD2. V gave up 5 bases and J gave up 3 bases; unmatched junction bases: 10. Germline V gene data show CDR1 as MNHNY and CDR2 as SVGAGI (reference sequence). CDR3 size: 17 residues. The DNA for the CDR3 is TGTGCCAGCAGTCCCACCCTTAGCGGGGGGTTCTACAATGAGCAGTTCTTC. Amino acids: CASSPTLSGGFYNEQFF.

CDR3: CASSLDSGVGTEAFF. As DNA, the CDR3 is TGTGCCAGCAGCTTAGATTCGGGGGTTGGGACTGAAGCTTTCTTT. The genes are TRBV7-2 and TRBJ1-1, with D possibly matching TRBD1 (5 bases). V lost 1 base, J lost 5 bases, and 14 bases lay in between. CDR1 is SGHTA and CDR2 is FQGNSA in the germline V gene. CDR3 length: 15 residues.

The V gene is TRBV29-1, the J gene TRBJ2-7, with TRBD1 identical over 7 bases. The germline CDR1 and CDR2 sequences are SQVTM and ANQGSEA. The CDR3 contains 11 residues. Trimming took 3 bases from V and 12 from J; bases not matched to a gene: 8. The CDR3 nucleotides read TGCAGCGTTGAGGTCGACAGGGTCACGTACTTC. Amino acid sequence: CSVEVDRVTYF.

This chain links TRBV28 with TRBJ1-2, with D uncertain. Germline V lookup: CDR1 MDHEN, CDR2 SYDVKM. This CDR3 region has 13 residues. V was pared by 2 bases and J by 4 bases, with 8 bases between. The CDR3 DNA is TGTGCCAGCAGTTTACAGGCACTCTATGGCTACACCTTC. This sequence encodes CASSLQALYGYTF.

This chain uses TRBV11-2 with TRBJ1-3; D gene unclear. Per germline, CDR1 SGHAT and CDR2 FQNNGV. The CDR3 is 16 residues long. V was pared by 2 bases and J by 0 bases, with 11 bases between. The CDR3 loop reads CASSLTISGSGNTIYF. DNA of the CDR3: TGTGCCAGCAGCTTAACGATTTCGGGCTCTGGAAACACCATATATTTT.

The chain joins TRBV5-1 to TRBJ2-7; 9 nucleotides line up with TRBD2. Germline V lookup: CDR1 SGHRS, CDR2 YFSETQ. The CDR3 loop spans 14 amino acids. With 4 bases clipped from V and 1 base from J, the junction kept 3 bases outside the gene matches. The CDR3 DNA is TGCGCCAGCAGCGTTAGCGGGAGTTCCTACGAGCAGTACTTC. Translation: CASSVSGSSYEQYF.

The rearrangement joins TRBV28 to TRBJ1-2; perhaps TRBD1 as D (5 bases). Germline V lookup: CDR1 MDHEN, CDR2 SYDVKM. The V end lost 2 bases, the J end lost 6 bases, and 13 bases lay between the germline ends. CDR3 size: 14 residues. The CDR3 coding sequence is TGTGCCAGCAGTTTAAACGGCAGGGAGGATGGCTACACCTTC. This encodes CASSLNGREDGYTF.

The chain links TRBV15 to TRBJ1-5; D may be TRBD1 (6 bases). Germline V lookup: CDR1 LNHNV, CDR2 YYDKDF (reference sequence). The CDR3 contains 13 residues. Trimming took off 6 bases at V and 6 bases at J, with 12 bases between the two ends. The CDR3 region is CATSSQGSQPQHF. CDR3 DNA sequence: TGTGCCACCAGTTCACAGGGTAGTCAGCCCCAGCATTTT.

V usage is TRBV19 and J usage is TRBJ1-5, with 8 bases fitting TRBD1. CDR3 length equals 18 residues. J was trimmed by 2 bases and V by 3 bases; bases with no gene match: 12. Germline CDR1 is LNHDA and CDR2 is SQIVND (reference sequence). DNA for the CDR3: TGTGCCAGTAGTATCCTCGTGCAGGGGGCCTTCGGCAATCAGCCCCAGCATTTT. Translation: CASSILVQGAFGNQPQHF.

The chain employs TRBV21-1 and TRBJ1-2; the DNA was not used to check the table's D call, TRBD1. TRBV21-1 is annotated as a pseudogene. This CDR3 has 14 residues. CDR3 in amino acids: CASSNTGGNSGYTF. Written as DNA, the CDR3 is TGTGCCAGCAGCAATACAGGGGGAAATTCTGGCTACACCTTC.

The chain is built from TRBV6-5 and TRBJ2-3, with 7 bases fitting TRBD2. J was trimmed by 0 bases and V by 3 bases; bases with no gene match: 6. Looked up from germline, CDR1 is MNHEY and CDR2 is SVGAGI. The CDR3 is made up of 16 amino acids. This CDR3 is CASSYLAEQSTDTQYF. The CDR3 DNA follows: TGTGCCAGCAGTTATCTAGCGGAACAAAGCACAGATACGCAGTATTTT.

The CDR3 DNA sequence: TGTGCCAGCAGCTTTACGGTGCGGGAGACCCAGTACTTC. As protein: CASSFTVRETQYF. The rearrangement links TRBV7-2 to TRBJ2-5, with no clear D. Germline loops: CDR1 SGHTA, CDR2 FQGNSA. V lost 3 bases to trimming and J lost 5 bases, with 10 bases between them. The CDR3 consists of 13 residues.

The CDR3 DNA is TGTGCCAGCAGCTCAGACAGATCTCCGTTCTTC. Its translation is CASSSDRSPFF. The gene calls are TRBV28 and TRBJ2-1; a weak D match, TRBD1 (5 bases). There are 11 residues in the CDR3. V dropped 6 bases and J dropped 15 bases, with 15 bases sitting between them. From germline, CDR1 is MDHEN and CDR2 SYDVKM.

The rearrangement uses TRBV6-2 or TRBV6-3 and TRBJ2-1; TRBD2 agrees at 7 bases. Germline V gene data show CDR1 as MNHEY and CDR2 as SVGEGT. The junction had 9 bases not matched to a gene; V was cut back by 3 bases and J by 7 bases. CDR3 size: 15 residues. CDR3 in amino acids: CASSYSGPRGNEQFF. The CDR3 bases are TGTGCCAGCAGTTATAGCGGGCCTAGGGGTAATGAGCAGTTCTTC.

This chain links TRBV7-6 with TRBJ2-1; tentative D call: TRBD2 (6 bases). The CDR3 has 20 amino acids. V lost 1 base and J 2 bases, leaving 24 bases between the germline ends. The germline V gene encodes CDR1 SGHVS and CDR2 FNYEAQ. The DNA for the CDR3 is TGTGCCAGCAGCTTAGGGGCGGGACGAGGGACGGGCCTTGCCTACAATGAGCAGTTCTTC. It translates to CASSLGAGRGTGLAYNEQFF.

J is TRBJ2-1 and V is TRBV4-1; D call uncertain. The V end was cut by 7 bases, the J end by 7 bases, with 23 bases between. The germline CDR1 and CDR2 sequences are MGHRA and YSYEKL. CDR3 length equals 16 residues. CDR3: CASTLGPMSLRNEQFF. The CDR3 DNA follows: TGCGCCAGCACCCTAGGCCCGATGTCGCTGAGGAATGAGCAGTTCTTC.

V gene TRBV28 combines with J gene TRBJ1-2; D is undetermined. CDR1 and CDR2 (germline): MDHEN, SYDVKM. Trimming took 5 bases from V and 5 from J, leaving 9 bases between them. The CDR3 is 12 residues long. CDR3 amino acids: CASSGRVYGYTF. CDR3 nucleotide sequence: TGTGCCAGCAGTGGCCGGGTTTATGGCTACACCTTC.

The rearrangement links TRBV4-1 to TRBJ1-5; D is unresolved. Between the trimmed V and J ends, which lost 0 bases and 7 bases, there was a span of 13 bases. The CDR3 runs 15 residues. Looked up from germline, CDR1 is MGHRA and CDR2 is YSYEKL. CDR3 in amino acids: CASSQERGIRQPQHF. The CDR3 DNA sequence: TGCGCCAGCAGCCAAGAAAGAGGGATTAGACAGCCCCAGCATTTT.

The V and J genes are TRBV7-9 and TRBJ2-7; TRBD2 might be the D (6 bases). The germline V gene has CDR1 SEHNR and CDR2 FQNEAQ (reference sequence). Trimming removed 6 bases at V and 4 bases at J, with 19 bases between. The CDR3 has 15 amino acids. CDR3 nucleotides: TGTGCCAGCAGTTCACTCGGGAGCCCACGGTACGAGCAGTACTTC. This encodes CASSSLGSPRYEQYF.

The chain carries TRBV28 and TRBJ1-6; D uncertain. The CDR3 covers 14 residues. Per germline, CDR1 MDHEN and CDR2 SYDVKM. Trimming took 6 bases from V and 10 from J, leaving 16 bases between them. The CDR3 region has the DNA TGTGCCAGCAGCCCCCTTGCGGGAGGGTCACCCCTCCACTTT. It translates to CASSPLAGGSPLHF.

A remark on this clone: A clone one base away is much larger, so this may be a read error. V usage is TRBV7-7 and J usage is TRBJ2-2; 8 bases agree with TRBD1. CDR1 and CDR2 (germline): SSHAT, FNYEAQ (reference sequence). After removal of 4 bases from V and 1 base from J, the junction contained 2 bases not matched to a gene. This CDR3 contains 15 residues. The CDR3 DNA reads TGTGCCAGCAGCTCCGGGACAGGGAACACCGGGGAGCTGTTTTTT. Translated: CASSSGTGNTGELFF.

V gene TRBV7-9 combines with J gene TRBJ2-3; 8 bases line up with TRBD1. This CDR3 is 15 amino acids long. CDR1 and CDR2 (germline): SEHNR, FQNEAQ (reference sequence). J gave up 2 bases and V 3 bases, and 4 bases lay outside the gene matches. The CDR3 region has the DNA TGTGCCAGCAGCTTCGGACAGGGACCCACAGATACGCAGTATTTT. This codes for CASSFGQGPTDTQYF.

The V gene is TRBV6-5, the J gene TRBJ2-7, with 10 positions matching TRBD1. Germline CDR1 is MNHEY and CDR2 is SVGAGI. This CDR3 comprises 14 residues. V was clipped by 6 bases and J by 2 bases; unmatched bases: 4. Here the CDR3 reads CASRPGQGTYEQYF. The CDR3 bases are TGTGCCAGCAGGCCGGGACAGGGGACCTACGAGCAGTACTTC.

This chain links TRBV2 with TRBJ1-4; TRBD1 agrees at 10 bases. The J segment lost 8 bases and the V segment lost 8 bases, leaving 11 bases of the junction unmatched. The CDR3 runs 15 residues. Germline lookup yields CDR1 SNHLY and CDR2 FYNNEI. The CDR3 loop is CASHPRTGGAEKLFF. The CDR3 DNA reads TGTGCCAGCCATCCGAGGACAGGGGGGGCAGAAAAACTGTTTTTT.

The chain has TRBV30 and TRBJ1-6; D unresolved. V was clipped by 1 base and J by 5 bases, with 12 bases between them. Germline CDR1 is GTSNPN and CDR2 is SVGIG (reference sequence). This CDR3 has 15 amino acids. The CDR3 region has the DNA TGTGCCTGGAGTGGGGGAGGCCTCAATAATTCACCCCTCCACTTT. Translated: CAWSGGGLNNSPLHF.

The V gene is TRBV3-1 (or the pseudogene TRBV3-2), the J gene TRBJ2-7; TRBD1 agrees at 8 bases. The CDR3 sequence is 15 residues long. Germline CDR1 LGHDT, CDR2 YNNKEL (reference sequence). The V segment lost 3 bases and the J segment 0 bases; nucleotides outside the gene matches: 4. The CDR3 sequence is CASSHGTGGSYEQYF. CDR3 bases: TGTGCCAGCAGCCACGGGACAGGTGGCTCCTACGAGCAGTACTTC.

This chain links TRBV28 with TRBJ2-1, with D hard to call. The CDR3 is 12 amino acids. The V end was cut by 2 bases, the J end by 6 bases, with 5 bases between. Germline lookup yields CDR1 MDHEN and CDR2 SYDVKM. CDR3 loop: CASSLRSNEQFF. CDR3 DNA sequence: TGTGCCAGCAGTTTACGTAGCAATGAGCAGTTCTTC.

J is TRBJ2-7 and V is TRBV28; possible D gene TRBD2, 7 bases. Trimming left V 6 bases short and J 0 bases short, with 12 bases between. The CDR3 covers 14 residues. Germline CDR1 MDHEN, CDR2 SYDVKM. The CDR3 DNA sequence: TGTGCCAGCAGACCCGGGGGGCTCTCCTACGAGCAGTACTTC. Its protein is CASRPGGLSYEQYF.

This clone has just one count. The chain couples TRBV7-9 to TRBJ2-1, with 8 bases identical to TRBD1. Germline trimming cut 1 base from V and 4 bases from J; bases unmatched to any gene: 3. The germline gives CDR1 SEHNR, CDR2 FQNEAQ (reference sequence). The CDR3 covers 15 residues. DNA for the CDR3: TGTGCCAGCAGCTTAGGGACAGGGCTTTACAATGAGCAGTTCTTC. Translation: CASSLGTGLYNEQFF.